This T cell receptor (beta chain) comes out of a study of T cells in tumors and immune-related adverse events. The assay was immunoSEQ multiplex PCR, and TCRdb's table has in-frame clones only and misses some. The table has 4,500 or so clones, roughly 86% seen once; the top ten hold about a fifth. The length of the CDR3 is 15 residues. J lost 10 bases, V lost 4 bases, and 10 bases had no gene match. The germline V gene has CDR1 MGHRA and CDR2 YSYEKL. The specimen was skin tissue, collected from a patient treated with anti-PD-1 therapy. This TCR was recovered from a female donor with metastatic renal cell carcinoma. The chain has TRBV4-1 and TRBJ1-6; 7 bases map to TRBD1. CDR3 DNA sequence: TGCGCCAGCAGCCTAACGACAGGGACGAGATCACCCCTCCACTTT. Its translation is CASSLTTGTRSPLHF.